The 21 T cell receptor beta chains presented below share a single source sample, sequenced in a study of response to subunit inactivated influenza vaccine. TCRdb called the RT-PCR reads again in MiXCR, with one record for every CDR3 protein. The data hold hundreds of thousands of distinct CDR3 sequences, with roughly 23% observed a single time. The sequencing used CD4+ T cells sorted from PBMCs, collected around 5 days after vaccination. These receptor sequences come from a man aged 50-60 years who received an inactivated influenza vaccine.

The CDR3 spells CASSFQGRYETQYF. The CDR3 region has the DNA TGTGCCAGCAGTTTTCAGGGGCGGTATGAGACCCAGTACTTC. The rearrangement uses TRBV7-2 and TRBJ2-5; maybe TRBD1 (6 bases). The V gene's germline CDR1 is SGHTA and CDR2 FQGNSA. This CDR3 region has 14 residues. V lost 6 bases, J lost 5 bases, and 16 bases lay in between.

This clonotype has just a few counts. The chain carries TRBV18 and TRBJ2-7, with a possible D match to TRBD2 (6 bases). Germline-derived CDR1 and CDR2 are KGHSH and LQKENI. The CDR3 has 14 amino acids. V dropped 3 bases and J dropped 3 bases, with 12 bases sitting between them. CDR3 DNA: TGTGCCAGCTCACCGGAGGGGCGATTCTACGAGCAGTACTTC. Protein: CASSPEGRFYEQYF.

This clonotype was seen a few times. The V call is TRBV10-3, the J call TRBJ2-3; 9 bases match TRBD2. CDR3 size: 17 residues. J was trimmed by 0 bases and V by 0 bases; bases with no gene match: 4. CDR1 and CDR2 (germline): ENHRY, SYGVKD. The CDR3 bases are TGTGCCATCAGTGAGTCAAGCGGGGGGACAAGCACAGATACGCAGTATTTT. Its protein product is CAISESSGGTSTDTQYF.

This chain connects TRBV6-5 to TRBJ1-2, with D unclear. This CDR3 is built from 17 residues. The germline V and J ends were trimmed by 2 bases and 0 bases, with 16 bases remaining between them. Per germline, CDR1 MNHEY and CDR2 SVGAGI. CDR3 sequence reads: CASSYPIQMGSNYGYTF. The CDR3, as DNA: TGTGCCAGCAGTTACCCGATCCAGATGGGGTCTAACTATGGCTACACCTTC.

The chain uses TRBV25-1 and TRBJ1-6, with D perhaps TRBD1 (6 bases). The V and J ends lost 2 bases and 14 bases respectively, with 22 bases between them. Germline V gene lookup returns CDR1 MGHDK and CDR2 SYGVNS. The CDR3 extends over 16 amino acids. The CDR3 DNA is TGTGCCAGCAGTGAAGGTGTCGGGCAGGGGAAGTTGGCCCTCCACTTT. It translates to CASSEGVGQGKLALHF. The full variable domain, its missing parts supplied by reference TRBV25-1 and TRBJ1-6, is EADIYQTPRYLVIGTGKKITLECSQTMGHDKMYWYQQDPGMELHLIHYSYGVNSTEKGDLSSESTVSRIRTEHFPLTLESARPSHTSQYLCASSEGVGQGKLALHFGNGTRLTVT.

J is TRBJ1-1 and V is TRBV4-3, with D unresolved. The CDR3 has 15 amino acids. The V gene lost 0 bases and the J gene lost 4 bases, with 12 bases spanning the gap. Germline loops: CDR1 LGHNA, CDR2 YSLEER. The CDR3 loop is CASSQDGQGGTEAFF. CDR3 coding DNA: TGCGCCAGCAGCCAAGACGGTCAAGGTGGCACTGAAGCTTTCTTT.

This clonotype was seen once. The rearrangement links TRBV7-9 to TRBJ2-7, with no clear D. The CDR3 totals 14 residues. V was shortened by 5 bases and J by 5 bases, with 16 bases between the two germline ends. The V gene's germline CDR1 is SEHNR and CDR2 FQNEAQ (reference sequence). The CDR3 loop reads CASSPSISANEQYF. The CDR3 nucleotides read TGTGCCAGCAGCCCCTCAATCTCCGCAAACGAGCAGTACTTC.

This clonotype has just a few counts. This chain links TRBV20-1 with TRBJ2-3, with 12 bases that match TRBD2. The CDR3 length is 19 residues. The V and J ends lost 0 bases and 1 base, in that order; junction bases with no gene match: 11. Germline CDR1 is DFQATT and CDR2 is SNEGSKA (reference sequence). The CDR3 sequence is CSARDLRLAGAGGTDTQYF. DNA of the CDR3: TGCAGTGCTAGAGATCTTAGACTAGCGGGGGCCGGGGGCACAGATACGCAGTATTTT.

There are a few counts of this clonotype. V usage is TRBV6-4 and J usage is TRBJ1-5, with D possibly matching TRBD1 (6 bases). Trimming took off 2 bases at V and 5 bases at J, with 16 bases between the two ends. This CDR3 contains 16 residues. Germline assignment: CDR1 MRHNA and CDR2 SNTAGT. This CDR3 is CASSDPGTRPDQPQHF. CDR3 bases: TGTGCCAGCAGTGACCCCGGGACACGACCTGATCAGCCCCAGCATTTT.

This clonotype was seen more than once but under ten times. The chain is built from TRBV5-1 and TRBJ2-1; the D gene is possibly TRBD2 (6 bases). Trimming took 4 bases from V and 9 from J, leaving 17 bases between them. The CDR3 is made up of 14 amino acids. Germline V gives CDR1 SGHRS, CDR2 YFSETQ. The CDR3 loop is CASSDGTRGGEQFF. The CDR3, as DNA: TGCGCCAGCAGCGACGGGACTCGGGGAGGTGAGCAGTTCTTC.

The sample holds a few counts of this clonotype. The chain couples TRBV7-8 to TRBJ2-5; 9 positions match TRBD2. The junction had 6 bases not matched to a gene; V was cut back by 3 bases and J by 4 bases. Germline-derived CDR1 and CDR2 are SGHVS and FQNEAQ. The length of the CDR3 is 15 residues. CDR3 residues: CASSLLAGGPETQYF. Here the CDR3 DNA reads TGTGCCAGCAGCTTGCTGGCGGGGGGGCCAGAGACCCAGTACTTC.

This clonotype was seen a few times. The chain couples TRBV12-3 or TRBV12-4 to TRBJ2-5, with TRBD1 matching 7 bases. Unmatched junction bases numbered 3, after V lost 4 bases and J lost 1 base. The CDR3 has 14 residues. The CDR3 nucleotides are TGTGCCAGCAGTTCGACAGGGACCCAAGAGACCCAGTACTTC. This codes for CASSSTGTQETQYF.

CDR3 nucleotides: TGCAGTGCTGCCAGGGGATCCTACAATGAGCAGTTCTTC. Its translation: CSAARGSYNEQFF. The chain recombines TRBV20-1 with TRBJ2-1, with D possibly TRBD1 on 6 matching bases. V lost 5 bases and J 1 base, leaving 9 bases between the germline ends. The V gene's germline CDR1 is DFQATT and CDR2 SNEGSKA (reference sequence). The CDR3 loop spans 13 amino acids.

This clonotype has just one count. The CDR3 loop reads CSAKKQGVPEQYF. The CDR3 nucleotides read TGCAGTGCTAAAAAACAGGGTGTCCCCGAGCAGTACTTC. The chain employs TRBV20-1 and TRBJ2-7; TRBD1 is a possible D gene (6 bases). Looked up from germline, CDR1 is DFQATT and CDR2 is SNEGSKA (reference sequence). The length of the CDR3 is 13 residues. V lost 4 bases, J lost 6 bases, and 16 bases lay in between.

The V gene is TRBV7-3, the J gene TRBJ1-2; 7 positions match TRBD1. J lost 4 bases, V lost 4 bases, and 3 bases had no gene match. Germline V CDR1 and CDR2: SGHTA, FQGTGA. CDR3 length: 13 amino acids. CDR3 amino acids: CASSSDRSYGYTF. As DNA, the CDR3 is TGTGCCAGCAGCTCGGACAGGTCCTATGGCTACACCTTC.

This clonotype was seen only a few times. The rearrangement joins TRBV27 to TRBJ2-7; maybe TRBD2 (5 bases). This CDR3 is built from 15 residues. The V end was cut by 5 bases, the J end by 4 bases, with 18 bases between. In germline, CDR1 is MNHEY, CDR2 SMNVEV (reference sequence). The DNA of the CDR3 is TGTGCCAGCAGTGCCGGGATCCGGACGGTTTACGAGCAGTACTTC. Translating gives CASSAGIRTVYEQYF.

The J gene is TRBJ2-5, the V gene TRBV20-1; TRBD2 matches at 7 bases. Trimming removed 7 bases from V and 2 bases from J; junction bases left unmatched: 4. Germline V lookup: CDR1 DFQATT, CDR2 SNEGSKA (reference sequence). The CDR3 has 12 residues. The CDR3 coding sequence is TGCAGTGGAAAGCGGGGACAAGAGACCCAGTACTTC. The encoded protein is CSGKRGQETQYF.

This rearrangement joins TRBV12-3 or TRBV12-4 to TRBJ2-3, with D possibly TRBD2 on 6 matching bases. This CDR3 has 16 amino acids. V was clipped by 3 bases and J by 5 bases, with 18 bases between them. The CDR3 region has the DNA TGTGCCAGCAGTTTCCCTCTAGCGCCCACGATAGATACGCAGTATTTT. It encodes CASSFPLAPTIDTQYF.

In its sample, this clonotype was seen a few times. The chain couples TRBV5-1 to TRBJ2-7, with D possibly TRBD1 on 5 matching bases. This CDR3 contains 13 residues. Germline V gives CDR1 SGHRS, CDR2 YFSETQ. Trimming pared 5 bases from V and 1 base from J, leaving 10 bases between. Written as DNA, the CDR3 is TGCGCCAGCAGTCTGGACACGTCCTACGAGCAGTACTTC. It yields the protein CASSLDTSYEQYF.

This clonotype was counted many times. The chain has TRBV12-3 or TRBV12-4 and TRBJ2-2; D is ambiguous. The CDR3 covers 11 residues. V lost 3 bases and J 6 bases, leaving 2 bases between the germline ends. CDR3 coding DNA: TGTGCCAGCAGTTTTGCCGGGGAGCTGTTTTTT. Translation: CASSFAGELFF.

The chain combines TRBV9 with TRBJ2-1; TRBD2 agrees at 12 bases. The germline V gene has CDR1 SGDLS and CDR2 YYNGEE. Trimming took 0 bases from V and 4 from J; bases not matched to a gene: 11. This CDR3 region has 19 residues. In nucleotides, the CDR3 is TGTGCCAGCAGCGTAGGTCTAGCGGGGGGGCCAGTGGTTTACAATGAGCAGTTCTTC. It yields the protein CASSVGLAGGPVVYNEQFF.